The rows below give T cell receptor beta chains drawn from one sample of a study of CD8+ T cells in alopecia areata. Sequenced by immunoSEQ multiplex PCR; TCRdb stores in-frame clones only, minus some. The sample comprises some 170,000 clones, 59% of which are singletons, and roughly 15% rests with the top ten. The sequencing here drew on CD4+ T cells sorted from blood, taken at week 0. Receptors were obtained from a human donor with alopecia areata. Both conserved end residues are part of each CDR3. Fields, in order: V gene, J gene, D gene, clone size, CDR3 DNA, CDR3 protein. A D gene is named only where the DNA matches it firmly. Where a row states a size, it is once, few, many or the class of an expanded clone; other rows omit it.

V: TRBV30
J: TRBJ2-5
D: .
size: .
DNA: TGTGCCTGGACCCCCGGGGCGGGGAGGAGGGAGACCCAGTACTTC
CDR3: CAWTPGAGRRETQYF

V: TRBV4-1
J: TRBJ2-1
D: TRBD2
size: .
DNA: TGCGCCAGCAGCTTCCCCGGGACTAGGTTAACCAATGAGCAGTTCTTC
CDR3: CASSFPGTRLTNEQFF

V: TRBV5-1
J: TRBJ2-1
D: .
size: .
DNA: TGCGCCAGCAGCTCGGGGAGCAATGAGCAGTTCTTC
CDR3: CASSSGSNEQFF

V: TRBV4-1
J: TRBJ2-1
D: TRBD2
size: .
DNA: TGCGCCAGCAGCCAGCGACTAGCGGGGGGGCGCAATGAGCAGTTCTTC
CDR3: CASSQRLAGGRNEQFF

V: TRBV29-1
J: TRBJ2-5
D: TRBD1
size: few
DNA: TGCAGCATCCTGACAGGGGAGACCCAGTACTTC
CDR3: CSILTGETQYF

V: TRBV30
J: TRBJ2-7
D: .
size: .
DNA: TGTGCCTGGAGTGTTGGGGGCACTCTCTCGGAGCAGTACTTC
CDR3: CAWSVGGTLSEQYF

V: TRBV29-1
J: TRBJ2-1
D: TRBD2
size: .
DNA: TGCAGCGTTGCCTTGGGACTAGCGATCTATGAGCAGTTCTTC
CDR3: CSVALGLAIYEQFF

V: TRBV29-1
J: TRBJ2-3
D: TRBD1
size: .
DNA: TGCAGCACCGGGACAGATCTTAGCACAGATACGCAGTATTTT
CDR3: CSTGTDLSTDTQYF

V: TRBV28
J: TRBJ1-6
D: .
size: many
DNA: TGTGCCAGCAGTCCCGCCTTGCGAGGGTCCTTCTCACCCCTCCACTTT
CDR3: CASSPALRGSFSPLHF

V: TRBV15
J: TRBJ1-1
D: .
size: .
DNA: TGTGCCACCAGCAGAGTCGGGGTTATGAACACTGAAGCTTTCTTT
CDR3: CATSRVGVMNTEAFF

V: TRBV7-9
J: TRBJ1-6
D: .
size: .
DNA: TGTGCCAGCAGCTTAGATCGGACACCCCTCCACTTT
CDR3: CASSLDRTPLHF

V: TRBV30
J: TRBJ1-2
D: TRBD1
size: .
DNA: TGTGCCTGGGGGACAGTCAGAAGGGGCTACACCTTC
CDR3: CAWGTVRRGYTF

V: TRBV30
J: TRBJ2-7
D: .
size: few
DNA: TGTGCCTCTTCAAATGGACACACCTACGAGCAGTACTTC
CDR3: CASSNGHTYEQYF

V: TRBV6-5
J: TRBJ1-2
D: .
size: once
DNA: TGTGCCAGCAGTTACTCGAGTACAGGGAGGACTGGCTACACCTTC
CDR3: CASSYSSTGRTGYTF

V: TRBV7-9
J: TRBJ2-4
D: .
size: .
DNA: TGTGCCAGCAGCTTGGGGGGCCCGAAAAACATTCAGTACTTC
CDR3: CASSLGGPKNIQYF

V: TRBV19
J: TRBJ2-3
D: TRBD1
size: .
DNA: TGTGCCAGTAGAAAGTCGGGACAGGGACCGGGGGATACGCAGTATTTT
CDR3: CASRKSGQGPGDTQYF

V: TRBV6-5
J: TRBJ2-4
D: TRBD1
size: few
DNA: TGTGCCAGCAGTTCCTTACAGGGGGCTCGTGGGAACATTCAGTACTTC
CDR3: CASSSLQGARGNIQYF

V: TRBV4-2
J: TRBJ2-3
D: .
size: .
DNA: TGTGCCAGCGGCCGGGGGGATACGCAGTATTTT
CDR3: CASGRGDTQYF

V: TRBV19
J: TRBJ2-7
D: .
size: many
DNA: TGTGCCAGTAGTGTAGGACAGCGTACCTACGAGCAGTACTTC
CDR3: CASSVGQRTYEQYF

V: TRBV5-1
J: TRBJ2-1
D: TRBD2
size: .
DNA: TGCGCCAGCAGCGCAACTAGCGGGGGCCGCTACAATGAGCAGTTCTTC
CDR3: CASSATSGGRYNEQFF

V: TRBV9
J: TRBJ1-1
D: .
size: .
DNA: TGTGCCAGCAGCGTAGGGTCCATTGAACCTGAAGCTTTCTTT
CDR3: CASSVGSIEPEAFF

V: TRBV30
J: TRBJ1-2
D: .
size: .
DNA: TGTGCCTGGAGTAAGGAGGGCAGACAAAACTTC
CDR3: CAWSKEGRQNF

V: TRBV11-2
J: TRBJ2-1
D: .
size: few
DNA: TGTGCCAGCAGCGCTGGGGGGCGATTTTACGGGAATGAGCAGTTCTTC
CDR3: CASSAGGRFYGNEQFF

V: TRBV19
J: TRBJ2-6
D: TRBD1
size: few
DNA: TGTGCCAGTACGGAACAGGGGGCCTCTGGGGCCAACGTCCTGACTTTC
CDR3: CASTEQGASGANVLTF

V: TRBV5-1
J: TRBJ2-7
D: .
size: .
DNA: TGCGCCAGCAGCTCCGGTAACGACTACGAGCAGTACTTC
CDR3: CASSSGNDYEQYF

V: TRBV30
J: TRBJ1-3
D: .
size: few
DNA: TGTGCCTGGAGTTTTGAGAAAGACTCTGGAAACACCATATATTTT
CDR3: CAWSFEKDSGNTIYF

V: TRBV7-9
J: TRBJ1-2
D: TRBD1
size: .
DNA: TGTGCCAGCAGTTCGACAGGGGGCACTCTCTATGGCTACACCTTC
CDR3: CASSSTGGTLYGYTF

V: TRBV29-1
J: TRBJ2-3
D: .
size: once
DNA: TGCAGCACGTCCTCGGATACGCAGTATTTT
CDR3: CSTSSDTQYF

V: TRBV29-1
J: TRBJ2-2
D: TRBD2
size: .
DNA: TGCAGCGTTGGTCTAGCGGGGAACACCGGGGAGCTGTTTTTT
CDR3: CSVGLAGNTGELFF

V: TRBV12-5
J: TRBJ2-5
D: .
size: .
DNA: TGTGCTAGTGGTTTGGTCGGCCCTCAAGAGACCCAGTACTTC
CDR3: CASGLVGPQETQYF

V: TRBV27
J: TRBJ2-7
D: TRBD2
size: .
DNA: TGTGCCAGCCGGAGGACTAGGACTGCCTACGAGCAGTACTTC
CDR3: CASRRTRTAYEQYF

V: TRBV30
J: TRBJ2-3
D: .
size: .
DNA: TGTGCCTGGAGTGTACGTGGGACAGATACGCAGTATTTT
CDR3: CAWSVRGTDTQYF

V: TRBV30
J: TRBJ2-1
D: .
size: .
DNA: TGTGCCTGGAGTGGTTCTAGGCAGGGAGAGGTCTTC
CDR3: CAWSGSRQGEVF

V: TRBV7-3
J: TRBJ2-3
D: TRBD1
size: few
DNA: TGTGCCAGCGGGACAGGCCTCACAGATACGCAGTATTTT
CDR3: CASGTGLTDTQYF

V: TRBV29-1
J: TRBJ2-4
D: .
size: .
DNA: TGCAGCGTTGAAAGCCAGCGAAACATTCAGTACTTC
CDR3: CSVESQRNIQYF

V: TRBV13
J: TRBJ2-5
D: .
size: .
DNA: TGTGCCAGCAGCTTAAGAGAGACCCAGTACTTC
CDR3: CASSLRETQYF

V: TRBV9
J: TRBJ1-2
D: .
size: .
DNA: TGTGCCAGCAGCCCTCCAACCCCGGGGGCCTATGGCTACACCTTC
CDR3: CASSPPTPGAYGYTF

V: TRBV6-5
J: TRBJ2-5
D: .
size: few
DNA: TGTGCCAGCAGTTACGGAGAGGGACGGTACTTC
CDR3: CASSYGEGRYF

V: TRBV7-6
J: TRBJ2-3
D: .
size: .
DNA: TGTGCCAGCAGCTTATCGAGCGAGGCGCAGTATTTT
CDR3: CASSLSSEAQYF

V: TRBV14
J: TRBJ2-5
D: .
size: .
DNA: TGTGCCAGCAGCCAAGGCCTTCGTAGCGCCGGGGAGACCCAGTACTTC
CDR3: CASSQGLRSAGETQYF

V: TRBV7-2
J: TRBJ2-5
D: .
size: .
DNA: TGTGCCAGCAGCTTAGTGGGCGGGGCGGTAAAGACCCAGTACTTC
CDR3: CASSLVGGAVKTQYF

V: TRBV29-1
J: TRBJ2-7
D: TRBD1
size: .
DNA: TGCAGCGTTCAGGGGGTACTCTCCTACGAGCAGTACTTC
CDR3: CSVQGVLSYEQYF

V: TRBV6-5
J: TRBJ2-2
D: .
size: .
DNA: TGTGCCAGCAGCTCCGTCGTCCCGTACACCGGGGAGCTGTTTTTT
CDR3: CASSSVVPYTGELFF

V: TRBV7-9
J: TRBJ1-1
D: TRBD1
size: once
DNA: TGTGCCAGCAGCCTGACAGGGAGGAACACTGAAGCTTTCTTT
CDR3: CASSLTGRNTEAFF

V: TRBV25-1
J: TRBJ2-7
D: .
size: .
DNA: TGTGCCAGCAGTGGAAACTACGAGCAGTACTTC
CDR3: CASSGNYEQYF

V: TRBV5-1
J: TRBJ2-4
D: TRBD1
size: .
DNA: TGCGCCAGCAGCCCCAGCGGACAGGGAAACATTCAGTACTTC
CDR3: CASSPSGQGNIQYF

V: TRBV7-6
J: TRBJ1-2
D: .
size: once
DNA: TGTGCCAGCAGCTTAGGGATGGGGGGAAGAAATGGCTACACCTTC
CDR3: CASSLGMGGRNGYTF

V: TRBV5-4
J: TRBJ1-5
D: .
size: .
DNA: TGTGCCAGCAGCCTTTTGACAGATAATCAGCCCCAGCATTTT
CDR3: CASSLLTDNQPQHF

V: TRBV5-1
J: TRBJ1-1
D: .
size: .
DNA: TGCGCCAGCAGCTCCGGATACGGCGGATACACTGAAGCTTTCTTT
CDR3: CASSSGYGGYTEAFF

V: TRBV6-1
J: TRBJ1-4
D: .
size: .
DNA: TGTGCCAGCAGTGAAGTCCGCGAAAAACTGTTTTTT
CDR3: CASSEVREKLFF

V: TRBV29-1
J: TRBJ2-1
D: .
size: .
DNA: TGCAGCGTTGAAACCTCCCGCTACAATGAGCAGTTCTTC
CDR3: CSVETSRYNEQFF

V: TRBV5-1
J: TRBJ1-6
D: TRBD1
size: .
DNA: TGCGCCAGCAGCCCGGGACAGGGCGGGGGTTCACCCCTCCACTTT
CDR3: CASSPGQGGGSPLHF

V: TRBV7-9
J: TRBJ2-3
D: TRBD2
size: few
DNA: TGTGCCAGCAGCTTTAGCGGGGTGGCAGATACGCAGTATTTT
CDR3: CASSFSGVADTQYF

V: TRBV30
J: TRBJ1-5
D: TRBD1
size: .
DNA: TGTGCCTGGAGTACGGGACAGGGGAGTCAGCCCCAGCATTTT
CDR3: CAWSTGQGSQPQHF